This T cell receptor beta chain came from a study of blood T cell repertoires in COVID-19. The data were produced by immunoSEQ multiplex PCR, yet TCRdb's version contains in-frame clones alone and is incomplete. The sample yields 350,000 to 450,000 clones, 91% seen once. CDR3 length: 21 residues. The V and J ends lost 3 bases and 0 bases, in that order; junction bases with no gene match: 16. Germline V gene sequence: CDR1 ENHRY, CDR2 SYGVKD. This sequence joins TRBV10-3 and TRBJ2-1, with TRBD2 identical over 11 bases. The sequenced material came from PBMCs or T cells enriched from blood (not recorded which). The sequence was obtained from a woman aged 40 to 49 who had been exposed to COVID-19. This CDR3 is CAISDPGRVAGGSLSYNEQFF. In DNA form, the CDR3 reads TGTGCCATCAGTGATCCGGGGAGGGTAGCGGGAGGGAGTCTCTCCTACAATGAGCAGTTCTTC.